This T cell receptor beta chain was identified in a study of blood T cells in healthy people across ages. Combining a sample-barcoded 5' primer with a J-beta primer mix, a second PCR ran for roughly 7 to 11 cycles. TCRdb redid the calling of the 5' RACE reads with MiXCR, one entry per CDR3 protein. The sample lists about 1.6 million distinct CDR3 sequences; around 36% were seen once. The sample holds a few counts of this clonotype. The antigen is undetermined. General study points: Donors of long life had a larger count of naive CD4+ cells and greater diversity than aged donors. No one knew whether donors had CMV, which possibly confounded expanded clonotype changes. Estimated diversity that came from one million T cells was considered an underestimate.

The extraction recovered at least 6 micrograms of total RNA per sample. From germline, CDR1 is DFQATT and CDR2 SNEGSKA (reference sequence). This CDR3 spans 11 amino acids. The V end was cut by 5 bases, the J end by 7 bases, with 9 bases between. V gene TRBV20-1 combines with J gene TRBJ2-1; D unresolved. The sequenced material came from blood. The sequence was collected from a woman aged 25-40 years in good health. The CDR3 spells CSAPSRNEQFF. The CDR3 DNA reads as TGCAGTGCTCCCTCGCGTAATGAGCAGTTCTTC.